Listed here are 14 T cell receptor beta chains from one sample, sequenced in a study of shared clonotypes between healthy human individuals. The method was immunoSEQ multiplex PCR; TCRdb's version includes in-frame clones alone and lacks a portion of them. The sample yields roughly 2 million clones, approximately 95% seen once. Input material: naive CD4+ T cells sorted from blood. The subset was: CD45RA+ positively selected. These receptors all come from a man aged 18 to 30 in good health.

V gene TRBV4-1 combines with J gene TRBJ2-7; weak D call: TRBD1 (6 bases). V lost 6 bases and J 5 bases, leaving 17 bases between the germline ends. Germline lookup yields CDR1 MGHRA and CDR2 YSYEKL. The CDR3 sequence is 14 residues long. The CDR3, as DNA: TGCGCCAGCAGTCCAGGGGTAATGATAAACGAGCAGTACTTC. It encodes CASSPGVMINEQYF.

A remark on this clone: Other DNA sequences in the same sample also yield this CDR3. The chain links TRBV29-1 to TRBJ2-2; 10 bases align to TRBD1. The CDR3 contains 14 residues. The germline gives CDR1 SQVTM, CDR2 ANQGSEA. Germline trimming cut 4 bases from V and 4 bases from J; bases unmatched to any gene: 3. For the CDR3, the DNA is TGCAGCGTTGGGAGGGACAGGGGCACCGGGGAGCTGTTTTTT. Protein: CSVGRDRGTGELFF.

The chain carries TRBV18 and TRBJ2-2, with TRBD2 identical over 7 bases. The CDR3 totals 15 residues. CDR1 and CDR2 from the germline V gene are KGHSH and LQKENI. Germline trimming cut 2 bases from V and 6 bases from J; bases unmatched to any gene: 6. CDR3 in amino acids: CASSPVSGKAGELFF. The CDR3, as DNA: TGTGCCAGCTCACCAGTGAGCGGGAAGGCCGGGGAGCTGTTTTTT.

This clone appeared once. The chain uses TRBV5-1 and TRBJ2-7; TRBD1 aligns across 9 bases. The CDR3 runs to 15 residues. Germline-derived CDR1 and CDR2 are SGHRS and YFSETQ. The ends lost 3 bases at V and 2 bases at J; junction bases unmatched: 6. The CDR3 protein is CASSWTDRGPYEQYF. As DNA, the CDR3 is TGCGCCAGCAGCTGGACGGACAGGGGCCCCTACGAGCAGTACTTC.

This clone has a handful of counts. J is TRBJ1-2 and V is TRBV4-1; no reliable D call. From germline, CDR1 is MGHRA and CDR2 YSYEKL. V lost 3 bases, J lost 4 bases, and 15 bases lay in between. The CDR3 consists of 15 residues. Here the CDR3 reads CASSQAEGGFYGYTF. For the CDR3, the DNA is TGCGCCAGCAGCCAGGCCGAGGGCGGGTTCTATGGCTACACCTTC.

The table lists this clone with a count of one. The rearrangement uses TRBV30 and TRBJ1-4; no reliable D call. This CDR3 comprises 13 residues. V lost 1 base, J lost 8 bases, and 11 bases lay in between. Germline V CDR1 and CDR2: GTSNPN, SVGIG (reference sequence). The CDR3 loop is CAWSAQPGEKLFF. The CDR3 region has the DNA TGTGCCTGGAGTGCACAACCGGGGGAAAAACTGTTTTTT.

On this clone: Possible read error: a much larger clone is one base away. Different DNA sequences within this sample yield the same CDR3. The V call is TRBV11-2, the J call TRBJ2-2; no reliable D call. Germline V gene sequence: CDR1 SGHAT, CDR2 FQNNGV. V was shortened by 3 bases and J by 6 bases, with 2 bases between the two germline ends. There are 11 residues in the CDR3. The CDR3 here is CASSLAGELFF. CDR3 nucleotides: TGTGCCAGCAGCTTGGCCGGGGAGCTGTTTTTT.

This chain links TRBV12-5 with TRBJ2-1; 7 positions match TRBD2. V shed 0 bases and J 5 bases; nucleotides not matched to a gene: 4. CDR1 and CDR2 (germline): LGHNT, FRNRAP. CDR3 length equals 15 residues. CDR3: CASGLVSSGNNEQFF. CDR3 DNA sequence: TGTGCTAGTGGTTTGGTATCTAGCGGAAACAATGAGCAGTTCTTC.

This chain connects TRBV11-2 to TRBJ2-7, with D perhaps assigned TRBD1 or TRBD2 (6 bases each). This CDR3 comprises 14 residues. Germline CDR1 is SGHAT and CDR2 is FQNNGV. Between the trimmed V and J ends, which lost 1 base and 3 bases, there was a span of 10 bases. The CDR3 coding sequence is TGTGCCAGCAGCTTAGGGGGGGCCATCTACGAGCAGTACTTC. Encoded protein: CASSLGGAIYEQYF. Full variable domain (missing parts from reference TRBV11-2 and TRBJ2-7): EAGVAQSPRYKIIEKRQSVAFWCNPISGHATLYWYQQILGQGPKLLIQFQNNGVVDDSQLPKDRFSAERLKGVDSTLKIQPAKLEDSAVYLCASSLGGAIYEQYFGPGTRLTVT.

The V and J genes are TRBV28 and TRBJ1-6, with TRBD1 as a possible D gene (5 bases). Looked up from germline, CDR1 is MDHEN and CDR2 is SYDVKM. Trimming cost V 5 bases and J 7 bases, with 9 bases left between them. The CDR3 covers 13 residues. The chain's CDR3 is CASSNGGNSPLHF. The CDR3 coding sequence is TGTGCCAGCAGTAATGGGGGGAATTCACCCCTCCACTTT.

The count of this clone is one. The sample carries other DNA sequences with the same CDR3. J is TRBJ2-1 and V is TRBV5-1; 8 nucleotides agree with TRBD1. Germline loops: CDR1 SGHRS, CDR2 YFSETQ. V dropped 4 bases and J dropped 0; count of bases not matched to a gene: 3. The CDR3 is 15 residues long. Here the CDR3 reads CASSAGQGSYNEQFF. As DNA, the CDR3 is TGCGCCAGCAGCGCTGGACAGGGCTCCTACAATGAGCAGTTCTTC.

This CDR3 reads CAGRRVPTDTQYF. CDR3 coding DNA: TGTGCCGGCCGTCGTGTTCCCACAGATACGCAGTATTTT. V gene TRBV2 combines with J gene TRBJ2-3; D is unresolved. The CDR3 has 13 amino acids. V shed 11 bases and J shed 2 bases, with 14 bases lying between them. Germline V gene sequence: CDR1 SNHLY, CDR2 FYNNEI.

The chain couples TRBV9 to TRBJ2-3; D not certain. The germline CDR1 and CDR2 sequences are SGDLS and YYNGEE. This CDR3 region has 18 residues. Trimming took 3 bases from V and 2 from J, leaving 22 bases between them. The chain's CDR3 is CASSASGTNRFPTDTQYF. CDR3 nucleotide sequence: TGTGCCAGCAGCGCCTCTGGAACGAACCGCTTCCCCACAGATACGCAGTATTTT.

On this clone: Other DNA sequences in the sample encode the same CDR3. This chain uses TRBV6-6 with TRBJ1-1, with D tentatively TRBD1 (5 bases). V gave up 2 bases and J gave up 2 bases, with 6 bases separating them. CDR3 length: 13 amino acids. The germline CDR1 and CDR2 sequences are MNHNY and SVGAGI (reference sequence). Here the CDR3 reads CASSYRGNTEAFF. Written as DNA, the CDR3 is TGTGCCAGCAGTTACAGGGGTAACACTGAAGCTTTCTTT.